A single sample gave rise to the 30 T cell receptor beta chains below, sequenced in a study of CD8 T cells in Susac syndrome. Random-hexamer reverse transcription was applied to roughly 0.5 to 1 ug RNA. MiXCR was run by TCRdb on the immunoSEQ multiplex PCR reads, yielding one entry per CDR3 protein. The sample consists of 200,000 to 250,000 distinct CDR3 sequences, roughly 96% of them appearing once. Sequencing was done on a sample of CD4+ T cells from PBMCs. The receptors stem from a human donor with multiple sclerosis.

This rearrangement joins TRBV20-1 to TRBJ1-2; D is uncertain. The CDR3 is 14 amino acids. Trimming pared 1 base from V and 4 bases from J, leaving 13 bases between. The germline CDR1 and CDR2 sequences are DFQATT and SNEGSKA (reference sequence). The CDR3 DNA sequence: TGCAGTGCTAGAGCCTTGAGCGGTGGCTATGGCTACACCTTC. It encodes CSARALSGGYGYTF.

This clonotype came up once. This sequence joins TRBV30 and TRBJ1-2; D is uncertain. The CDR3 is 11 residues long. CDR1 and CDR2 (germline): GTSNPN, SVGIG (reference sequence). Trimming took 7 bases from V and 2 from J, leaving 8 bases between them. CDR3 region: CAFDKNYGYTF. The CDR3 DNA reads TGTGCCTTCGACAAGAACTATGGCTACACCTTC.

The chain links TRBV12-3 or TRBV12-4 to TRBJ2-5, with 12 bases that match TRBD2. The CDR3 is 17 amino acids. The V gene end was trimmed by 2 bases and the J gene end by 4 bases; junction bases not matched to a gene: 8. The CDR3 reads CASSLLLAGGPPETQYF. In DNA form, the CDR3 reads TGTGCCAGCAGTTTATTACTAGCGGGGGGCCCACCAGAGACCCAGTACTTC.

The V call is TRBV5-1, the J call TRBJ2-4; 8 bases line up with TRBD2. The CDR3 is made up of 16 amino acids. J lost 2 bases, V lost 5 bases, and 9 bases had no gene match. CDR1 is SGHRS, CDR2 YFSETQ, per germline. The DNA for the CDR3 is TGCGCCAGCAGTTCGATCAGCGGGAGATCCAAAAACATTCAGTACTTC. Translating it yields CASSSISGRSKNIQYF.

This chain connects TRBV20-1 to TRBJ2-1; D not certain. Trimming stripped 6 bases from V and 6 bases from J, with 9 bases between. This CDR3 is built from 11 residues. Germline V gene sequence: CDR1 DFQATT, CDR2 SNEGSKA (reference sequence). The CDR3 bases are TGCAGTGCCCCCAGACGCAATGAGCAGTTCTTC. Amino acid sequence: CSAPRRNEQFF.

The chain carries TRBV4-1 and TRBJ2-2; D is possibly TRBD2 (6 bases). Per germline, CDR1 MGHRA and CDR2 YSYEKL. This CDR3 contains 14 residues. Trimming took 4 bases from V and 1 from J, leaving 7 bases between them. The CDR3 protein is CASSRGENTGELFF. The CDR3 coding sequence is TGCGCCAGCAGCCGGGGGGAGAACACCGGGGAGCTGTTTTTT.

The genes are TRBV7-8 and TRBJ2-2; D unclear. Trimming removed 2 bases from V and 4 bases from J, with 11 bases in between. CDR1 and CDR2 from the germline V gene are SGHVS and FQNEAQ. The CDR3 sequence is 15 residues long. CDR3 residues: CASSLWRSVTGELFF. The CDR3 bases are TGTGCCAGCAGCTTATGGCGCTCCGTCACCGGGGAGCTGTTTTTT.

The CDR3 sequence: CSAEDRGRSDTQYF. CDR3 nucleotide sequence: TGCAGTGCGGAGGACAGGGGGCGCTCAGATACGCAGTATTTT. The chain recombines TRBV20-1 with TRBJ2-3; 11 bases agree with TRBD1. The germline V gene has CDR1 DFQATT and CDR2 SNEGSKA (reference sequence). This CDR3 has 14 amino acids. The V gene end was trimmed by 6 bases and the J gene end by 4 bases; junction bases not matched to a gene: 6.

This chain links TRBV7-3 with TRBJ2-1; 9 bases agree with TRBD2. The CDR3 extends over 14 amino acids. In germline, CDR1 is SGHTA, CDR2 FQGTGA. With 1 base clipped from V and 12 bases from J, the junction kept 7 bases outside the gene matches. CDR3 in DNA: TGTGCCAGCAGCTTAAAGGCTAGCGGGATTCGGCAGTTCTTC. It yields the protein CASSLKASGIRQFF.

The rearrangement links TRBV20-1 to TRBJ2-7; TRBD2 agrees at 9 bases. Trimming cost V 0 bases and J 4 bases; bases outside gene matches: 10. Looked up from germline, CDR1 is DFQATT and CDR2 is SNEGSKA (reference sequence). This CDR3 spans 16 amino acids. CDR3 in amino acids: CSARDPGLATSYEQYF. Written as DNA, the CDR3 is TGCAGTGCTAGAGATCCGGGACTAGCAACGAGTTACGAGCAGTACTTC.

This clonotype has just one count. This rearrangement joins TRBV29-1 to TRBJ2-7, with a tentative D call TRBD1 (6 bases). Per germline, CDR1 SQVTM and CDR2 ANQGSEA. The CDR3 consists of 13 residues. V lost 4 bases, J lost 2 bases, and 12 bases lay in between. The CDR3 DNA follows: TGCAGCGTTGTCGGTAGGGGGACCTACGAGCAGTACTTC. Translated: CSVVGRGTYEQYF.

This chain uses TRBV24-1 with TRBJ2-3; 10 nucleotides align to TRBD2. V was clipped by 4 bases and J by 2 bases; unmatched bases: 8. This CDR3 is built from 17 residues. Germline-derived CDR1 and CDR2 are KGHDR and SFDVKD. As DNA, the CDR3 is TGTGCCACCAGTGACCCGCCAGGGACTAGCGACACAGATACGCAGTATTTT. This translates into CATSDPPGTSDTDTQYF.

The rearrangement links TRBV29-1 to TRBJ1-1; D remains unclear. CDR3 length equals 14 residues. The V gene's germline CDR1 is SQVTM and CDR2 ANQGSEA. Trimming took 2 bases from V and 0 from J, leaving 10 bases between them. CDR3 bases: TGCAGCGTTGAACTGGGTTTCGTGAACACTGAAGCTTTCTTT. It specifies CSVELGFVNTEAFF.

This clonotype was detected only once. The CDR3 nucleotides read TGCAGTGTTGTCGTCCCGGGACAGAAGTTAAATGGCTACACCTTC. Translated, it gives CSVVVPGQKLNGYTF. The chain has TRBV20-1 and TRBJ1-2; 7 bases fit TRBD1. V trimming: 7 bases; J trimming: 6 bases; junction bases outside the gene matches: 17. The CDR3 is 15 residues long. Germline CDR1 reads DFQATT; CDR2 reads SNEGSKA (reference sequence).

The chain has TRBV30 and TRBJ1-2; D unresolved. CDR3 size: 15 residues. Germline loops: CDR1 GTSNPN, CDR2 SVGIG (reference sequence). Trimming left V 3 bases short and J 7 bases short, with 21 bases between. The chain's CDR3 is CAWSPHDTAWGGYTF. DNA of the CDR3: TGTGCCTGGAGCCCTCATGACACGGCCTGGGGTGGCTACACCTTC.

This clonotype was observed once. CDR3 nucleotides: TGTGCCAGCAGTGATGTTGAGACCCAGTACTTC. This sequence encodes CASSDVETQYF. The gene calls are TRBV2 and TRBJ2-5; no clear D gene. Trimming stripped 3 bases from V and 5 bases from J, with 4 bases between. The CDR3 totals 11 residues. Germline CDR1 is SNHLY and CDR2 is FYNNEI.

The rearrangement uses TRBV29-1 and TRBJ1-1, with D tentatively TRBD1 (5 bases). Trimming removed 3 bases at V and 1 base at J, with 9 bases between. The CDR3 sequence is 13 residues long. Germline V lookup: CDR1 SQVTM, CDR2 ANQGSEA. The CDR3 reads CSVDDRKNTEAFF. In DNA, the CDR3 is TGCAGCGTTGATGACAGAAAGAACACTGAAGCTTTCTTT.

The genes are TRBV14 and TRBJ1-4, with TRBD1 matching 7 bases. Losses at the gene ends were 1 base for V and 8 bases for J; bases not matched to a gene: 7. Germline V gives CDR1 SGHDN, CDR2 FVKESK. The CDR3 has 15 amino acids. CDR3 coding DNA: TGTGCCAGCAGCCAAGGGGGACAGATAGTAGAAAAACTGTTTTTT. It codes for CASSQGGQIVEKLFF.

CDR3 amino acids: CASSPQTGAKDTQYF. Written as DNA, the CDR3 is TGCGCCAGCAGCCCGCAGACAGGGGCGAAAGATACGCAGTATTTT. The rearrangement uses TRBV5-1 and TRBJ2-3; TRBD1 matches at 8 bases. The V segment lost 4 bases and the J segment 5 bases; nucleotides outside the gene matches: 9. The length of the CDR3 is 15 residues. Germline lookup yields CDR1 SGHRS and CDR2 YFSETQ.

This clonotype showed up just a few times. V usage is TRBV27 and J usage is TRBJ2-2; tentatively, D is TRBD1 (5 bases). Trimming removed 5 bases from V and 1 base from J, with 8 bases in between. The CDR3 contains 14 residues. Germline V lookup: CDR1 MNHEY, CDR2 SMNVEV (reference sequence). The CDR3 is CASSLGQNTGELFF. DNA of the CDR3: TGTGCCAGCAGTCTAGGACAGAACACCGGGGAGCTGTTTTTT.

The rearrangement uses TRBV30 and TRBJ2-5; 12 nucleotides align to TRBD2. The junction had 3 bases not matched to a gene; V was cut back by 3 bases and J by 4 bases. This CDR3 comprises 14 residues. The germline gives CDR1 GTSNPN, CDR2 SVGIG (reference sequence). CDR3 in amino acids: CAWRLAGGRETQYF. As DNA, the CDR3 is TGTGCCTGGAGACTAGCGGGAGGTCGAGAGACCCAGTACTTC.

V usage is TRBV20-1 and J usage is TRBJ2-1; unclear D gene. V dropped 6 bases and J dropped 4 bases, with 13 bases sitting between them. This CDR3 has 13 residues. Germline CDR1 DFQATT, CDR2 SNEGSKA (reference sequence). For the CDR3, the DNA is TGCAGTGCCCCACTCACCGGGTACAATGAGCAGTTCTTC. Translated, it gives CSAPLTGYNEQFF.

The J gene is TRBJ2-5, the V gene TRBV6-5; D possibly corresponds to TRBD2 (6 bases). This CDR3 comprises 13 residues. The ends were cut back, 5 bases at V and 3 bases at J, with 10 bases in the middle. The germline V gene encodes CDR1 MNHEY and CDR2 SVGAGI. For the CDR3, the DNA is TGTGCCAGCAGTGGCGGGGTCAAAGAGACCCAGTACTTC. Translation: CASSGGVKETQYF.

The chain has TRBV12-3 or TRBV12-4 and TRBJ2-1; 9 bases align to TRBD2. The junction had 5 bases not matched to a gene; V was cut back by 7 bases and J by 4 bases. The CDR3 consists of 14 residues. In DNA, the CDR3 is TGTGCCAGCACCTTGACTAGCGGATACAATGAGCAGTTCTTC. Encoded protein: CASTLTSGYNEQFF.

Written as DNA, the CDR3 is TGTGCCAGCGGGACTAGCGGGGACAATGAGCAGTTCTTC. Translated, it gives CASGTSGDNEQFF. V gene TRBV6-1 combines with J gene TRBJ2-1; 13 bases line up with TRBD2. There are 13 residues in the CDR3. V lost 8 bases, J lost 5 bases, and 0 bases stayed unmatched. Germline V gene data show CDR1 as MNHNS and CDR2 as SASEGT.

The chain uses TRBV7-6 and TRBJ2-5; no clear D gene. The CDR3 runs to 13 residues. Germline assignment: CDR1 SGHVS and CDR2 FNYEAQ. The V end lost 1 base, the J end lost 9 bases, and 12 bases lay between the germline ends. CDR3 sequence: CASSLVVGGAQYF. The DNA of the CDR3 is TGTGCCAGCAGCTTAGTAGTTGGCGGCGCCCAGTACTTC. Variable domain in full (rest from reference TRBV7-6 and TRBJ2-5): GAGVSQSPRYKVTKRGQDVALRCDPISGHVSLYWYRQALGQGPEFLTYFNYEAQQDKSGLPNDRFSAERPEGSISTLTIQRTEQRDSAMYRCASSLVVGGAQYFGPGTRLLVL.

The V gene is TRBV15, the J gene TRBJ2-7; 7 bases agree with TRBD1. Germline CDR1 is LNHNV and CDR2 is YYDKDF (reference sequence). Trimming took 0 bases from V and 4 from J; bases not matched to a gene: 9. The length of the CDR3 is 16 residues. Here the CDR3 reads CATSRDPRTGIYEQYF. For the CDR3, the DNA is TGTGCCACCAGCAGAGATCCCCGGACAGGTATTTACGAGCAGTACTTC.

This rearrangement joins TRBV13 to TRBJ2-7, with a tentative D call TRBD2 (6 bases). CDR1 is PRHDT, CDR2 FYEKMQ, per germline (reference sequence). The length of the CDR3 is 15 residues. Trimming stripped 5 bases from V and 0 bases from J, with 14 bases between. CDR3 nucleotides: TGTGCCAGCAGCCCCGGAGCGGGCGTCTCCTACGAGCAGTACTTC. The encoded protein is CASSPGAGVSYEQYF.

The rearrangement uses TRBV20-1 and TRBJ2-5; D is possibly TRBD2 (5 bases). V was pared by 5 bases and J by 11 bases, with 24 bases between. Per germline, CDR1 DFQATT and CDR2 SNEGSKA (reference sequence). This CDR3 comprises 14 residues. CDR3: CSALAGGTARKQYF. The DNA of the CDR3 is TGCAGTGCTCTCGCAGGAGGTACCGCCCGAAAACAGTACTTC.

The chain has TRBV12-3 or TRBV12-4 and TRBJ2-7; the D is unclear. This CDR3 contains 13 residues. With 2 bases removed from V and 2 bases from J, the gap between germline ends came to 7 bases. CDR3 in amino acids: CASSLMDTYEQYF. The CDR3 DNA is TGTGCCAGCAGTTTAATGGATACCTACGAGCAGTACTTC.